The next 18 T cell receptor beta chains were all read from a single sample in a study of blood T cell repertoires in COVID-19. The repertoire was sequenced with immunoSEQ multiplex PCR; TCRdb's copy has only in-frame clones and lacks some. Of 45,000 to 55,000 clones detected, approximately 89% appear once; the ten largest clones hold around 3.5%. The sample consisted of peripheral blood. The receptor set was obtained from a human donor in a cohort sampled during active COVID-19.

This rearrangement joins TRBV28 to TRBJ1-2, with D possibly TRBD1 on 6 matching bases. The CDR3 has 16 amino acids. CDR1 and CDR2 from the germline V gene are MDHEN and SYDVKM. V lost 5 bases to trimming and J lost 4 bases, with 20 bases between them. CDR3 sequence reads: CASSPLRQGTLYGYTF. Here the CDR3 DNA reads TGTGCCAGCAGTCCCCTTCGCCAGGGGACCCTCTATGGCTACACCTTC.

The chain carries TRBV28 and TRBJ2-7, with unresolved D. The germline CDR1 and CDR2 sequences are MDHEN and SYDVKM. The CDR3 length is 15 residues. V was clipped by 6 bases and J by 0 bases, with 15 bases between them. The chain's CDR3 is CASRPLKGGSYEQYF. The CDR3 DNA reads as TGTGCCAGCAGACCCCTGAAAGGCGGCTCCTACGAGCAGTACTTC.

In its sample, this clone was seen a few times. CDR3 sequence (DNA): TGTGCCAGCAGTGTCGGTAGGGGAAATAATGAAAAACTGTTTTTT. Translation: CASSVGRGNNEKLFF. The chain is built from TRBV2 and TRBJ1-4; tentatively, D is TRBD1 (5 bases). The germline V gene encodes CDR1 SNHLY and CDR2 FYNNEI. The CDR3 extends over 15 amino acids. The germline V and J ends were trimmed by 4 bases and 4 bases, with 13 bases remaining between them.

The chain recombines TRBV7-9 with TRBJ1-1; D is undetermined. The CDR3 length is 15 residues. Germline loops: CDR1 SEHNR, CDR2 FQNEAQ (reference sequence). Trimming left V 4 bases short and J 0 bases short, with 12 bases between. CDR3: CASSSKGGMNTEAFF. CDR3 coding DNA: TGTGCCAGCAGCTCCAAGGGAGGGATGAACACTGAAGCTTTCTTT.

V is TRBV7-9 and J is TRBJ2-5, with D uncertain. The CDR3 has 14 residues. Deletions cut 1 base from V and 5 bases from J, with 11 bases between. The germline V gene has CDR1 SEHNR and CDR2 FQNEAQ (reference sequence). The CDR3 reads CASSLVRQQETQYF. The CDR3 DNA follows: TGTGCCAGCAGCTTAGTGAGGCAGCAGGAGACCCAGTACTTC.

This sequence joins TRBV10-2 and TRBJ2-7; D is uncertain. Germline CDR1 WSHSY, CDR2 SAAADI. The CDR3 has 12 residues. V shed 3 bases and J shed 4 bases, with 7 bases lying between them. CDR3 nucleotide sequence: TGCGCCAGCAGTGATGGTCGGTACGAGCAGTACTTC. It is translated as CASSDGRYEQYF.

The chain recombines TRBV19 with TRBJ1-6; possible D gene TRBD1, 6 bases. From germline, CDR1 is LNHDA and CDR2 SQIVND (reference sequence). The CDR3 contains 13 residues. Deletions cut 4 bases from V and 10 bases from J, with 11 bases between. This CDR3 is CASSNRVASPLHF. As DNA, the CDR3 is TGTGCCAGTAGTAACAGGGTAGCCTCACCCCTCCACTTT. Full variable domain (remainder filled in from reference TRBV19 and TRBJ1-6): DGGITQSPKYLFRKEGQNVTLSCEQNLNHDAMYWYRQDPGQGLRLIYYSQIVNDFQKGDIAEGYSVSREKKESFPLTVTSAQKNPTAFYLCASSNRVASPLHFGNGTRLTVT.

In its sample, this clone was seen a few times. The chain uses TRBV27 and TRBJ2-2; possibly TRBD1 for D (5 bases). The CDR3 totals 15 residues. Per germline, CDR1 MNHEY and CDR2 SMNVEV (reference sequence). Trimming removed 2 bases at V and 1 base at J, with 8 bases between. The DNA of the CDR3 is TGTGCCAGCAGTTTAAGTACAGGGAACACCGGGGAGCTGTTTTTT. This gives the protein CASSLSTGNTGELFF.

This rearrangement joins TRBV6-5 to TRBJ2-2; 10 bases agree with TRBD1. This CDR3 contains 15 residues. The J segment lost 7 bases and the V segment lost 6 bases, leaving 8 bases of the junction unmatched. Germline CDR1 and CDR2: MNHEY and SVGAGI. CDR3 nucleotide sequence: TGTGCCAGCAGGATTAGACAGGGGGCTGTCGGGGAGCTGTTTTTT. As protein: CASRIRQGAVGELFF.

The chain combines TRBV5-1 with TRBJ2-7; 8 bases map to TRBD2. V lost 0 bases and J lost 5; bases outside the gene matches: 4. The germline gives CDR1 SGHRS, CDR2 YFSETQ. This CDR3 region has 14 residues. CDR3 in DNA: TGCGCCAGCAGCTTGGACACGCGGGGGGACGAGCAGTACTTC. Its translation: CASSLDTRGDEQYF.

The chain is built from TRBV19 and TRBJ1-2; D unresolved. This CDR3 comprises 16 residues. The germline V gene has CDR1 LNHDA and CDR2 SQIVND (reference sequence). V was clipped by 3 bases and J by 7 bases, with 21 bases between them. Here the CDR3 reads CASSITPEGASGGYTF. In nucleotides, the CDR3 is TGTGCCAGTAGTATTACCCCTGAAGGAGCGTCCGGTGGCTACACCTTC.

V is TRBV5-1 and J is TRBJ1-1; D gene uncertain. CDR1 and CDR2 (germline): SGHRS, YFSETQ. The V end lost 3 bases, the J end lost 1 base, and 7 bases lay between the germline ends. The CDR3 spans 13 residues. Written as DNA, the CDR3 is TGCGCCAGCAGCTCTGTGGCGAACACTGAAGCTTTCTTT. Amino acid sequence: CASSSVANTEAFF.

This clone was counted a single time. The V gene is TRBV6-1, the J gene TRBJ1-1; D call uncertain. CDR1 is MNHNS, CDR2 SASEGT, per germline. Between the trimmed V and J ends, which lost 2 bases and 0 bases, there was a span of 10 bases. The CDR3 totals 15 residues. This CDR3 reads CASSEPGYMNTEAFF. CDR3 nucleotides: TGTGCCAGCAGTGAACCGGGTTACATGAACACTGAAGCTTTCTTT.

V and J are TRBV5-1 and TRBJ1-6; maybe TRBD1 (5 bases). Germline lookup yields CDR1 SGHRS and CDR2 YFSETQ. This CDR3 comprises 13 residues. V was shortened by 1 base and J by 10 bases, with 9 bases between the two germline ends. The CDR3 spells CASSLSRESPLHF. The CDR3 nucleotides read TGCGCCAGCAGCTTGAGCAGGGAATCACCCCTCCACTTT.

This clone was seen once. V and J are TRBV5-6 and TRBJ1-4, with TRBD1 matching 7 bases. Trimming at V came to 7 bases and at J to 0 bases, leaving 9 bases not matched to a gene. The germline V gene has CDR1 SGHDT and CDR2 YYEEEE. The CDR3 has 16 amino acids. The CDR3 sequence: CASRPRGRPTNEKLFF. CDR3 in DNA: TGTGCCAGCCGACCGAGGGGGCGCCCAACTAATGAAAAACTGTTTTTT.

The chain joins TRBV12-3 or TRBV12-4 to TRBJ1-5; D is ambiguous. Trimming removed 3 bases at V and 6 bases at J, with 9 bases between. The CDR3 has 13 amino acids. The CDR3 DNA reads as TGTGCCAGCAGTTTGGGCCTCGGTCAGCCCCAGCATTTT. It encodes CASSLGLGQPQHF.

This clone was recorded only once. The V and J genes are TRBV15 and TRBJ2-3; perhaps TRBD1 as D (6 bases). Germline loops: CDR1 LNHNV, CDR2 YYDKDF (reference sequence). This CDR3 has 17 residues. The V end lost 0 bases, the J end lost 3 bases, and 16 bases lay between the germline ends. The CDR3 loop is CATSRDLPGQRTDTQYF. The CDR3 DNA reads TGTGCCACCAGCAGAGATCTCCCCGGACAGAGGACAGATACGCAGTATTTT.

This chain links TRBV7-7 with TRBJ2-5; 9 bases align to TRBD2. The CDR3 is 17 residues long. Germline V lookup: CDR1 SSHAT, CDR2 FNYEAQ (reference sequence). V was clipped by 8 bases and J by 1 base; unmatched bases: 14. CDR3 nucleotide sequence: TGTGCCAGCGCGCGGCGGGGTCGCGGGAGGGCCCAAGAGACCCAGTACTTC. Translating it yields CASARRGRGRAQETQYF.